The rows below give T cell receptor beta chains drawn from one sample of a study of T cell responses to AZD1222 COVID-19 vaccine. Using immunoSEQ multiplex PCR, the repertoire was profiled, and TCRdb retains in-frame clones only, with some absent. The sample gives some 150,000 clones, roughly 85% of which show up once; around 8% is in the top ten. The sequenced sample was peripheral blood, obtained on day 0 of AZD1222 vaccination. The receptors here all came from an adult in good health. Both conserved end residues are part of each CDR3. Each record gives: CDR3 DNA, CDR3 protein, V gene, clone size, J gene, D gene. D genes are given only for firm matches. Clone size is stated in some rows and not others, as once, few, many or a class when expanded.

CDR3nt: TGTGCCAGCAGCCAAGAAATACGGGCAGGGGGCAATTATGGCTACACCTTC; CDR3aa: CASSQEIRAGGNYGYTF; v_gene: TRBV4-2; abundance: .; j_gene: TRBJ1-2; d_gene: TRBD1
CDR3nt: TGTGCCAGCAGCCAGACCCTCGGAGTAGCCAAAAACATTCAGTACTTC; CDR3aa: CASSQTLGVAKNIQYF; v_gene: TRBV3-1/TRBV3-2; abundance: once; j_gene: TRBJ2-4; d_gene: .
CDR3nt: TGTGCCAGCAGCGTAGGCGGGGCCTCCTACAATGAGCAGTTCTTC; CDR3aa: CASSVGGASYNEQFF; v_gene: TRBV9; abundance: few; j_gene: TRBJ2-1; d_gene: .
CDR3nt: TGTGCCAGCAACCTACAGGGATCCAATTCACCCCTCCACTTT; CDR3aa: CASNLQGSNSPLHF; v_gene: TRBV6-5; abundance: .; j_gene: TRBJ1-6; d_gene: .
CDR3nt: TGTGCCAGCAGCCCCAAGAGCGGGGGCGGGATAGATACGCAGTATTTT; CDR3aa: CASSPKSGGGIDTQYF; v_gene: TRBV7-2; abundance: .; j_gene: TRBJ2-3; d_gene: TRBD2
CDR3nt: TGCGCCAGCAGCTTCTGGGATTCAGTGTCAGATACGCAGTATTTT; CDR3aa: CASSFWDSVSDTQYF; v_gene: TRBV5-1; abundance: .; j_gene: TRBJ2-3; d_gene: .
CDR3nt: TGTGCCAGCAGCCCAGAGGTCAGGACCTCTGGAAACACCATATATTTT; CDR3aa: CASSPEVRTSGNTIYF; v_gene: TRBV9; abundance: .; j_gene: TRBJ1-3; d_gene: .
CDR3nt: TGTGCCAGCTCACCAACAAGGGCGGTAGTTGAGCAGTTCTTC; CDR3aa: CASSPTRAVVEQFF; v_gene: TRBV18; abundance: .; j_gene: TRBJ2-1; d_gene: .
CDR3nt: TGTGCCAGCAGCCAGTCCCCCACAGGGGGCCGGATTCGGGAGCAGTACTTC; CDR3aa: CASSQSPTGGRIREQYF; v_gene: TRBV3-1/TRBV3-2; abundance: once; j_gene: TRBJ2-7; d_gene: TRBD1
CDR3nt: TGCGCCAGCAGTTCGGGGGCGTCTAATGAAAAACTGTTTTTT; CDR3aa: CASSSGASNEKLFF; v_gene: TRBV10-1; abundance: .; j_gene: TRBJ1-4; d_gene: .
CDR3nt: TGTGCCACCAGCAGATCAGCCATCGCTAATGAAAAACTGTTTTTT; CDR3aa: CATSRSAIANEKLFF; v_gene: TRBV15; abundance: .; j_gene: TRBJ1-4; d_gene: .
CDR3nt: TGTGCCAGCAGTCCGGGACCGGGAGATACGCAGTATTTT; CDR3aa: CASSPGPGDTQYF; v_gene: TRBV6-5; abundance: .; j_gene: TRBJ2-3; d_gene: .
CDR3nt: TGCGCCAGCAGTGAGTCGCGGGGGGGCGCCGGGGAGCTGTTTTTT; CDR3aa: CASSESRGGAGELFF; v_gene: TRBV10-1; abundance: .; j_gene: TRBJ2-2; d_gene: TRBD2
CDR3nt: TGTGCCAGCAGTTATGAAGTGCTATACGGCTACACCTTC; CDR3aa: CASSYEVLYGYTF; v_gene: TRBV6-6; abundance: once; j_gene: TRBJ1-2; d_gene: .
CDR3nt: TGTGCCAGCAGCGCCCAGGGGGGCAACACTGAAGCTTTCTTT; CDR3aa: CASSAQGGNTEAFF; v_gene: TRBV9; abundance: .; j_gene: TRBJ1-1; d_gene: TRBD1
CDR3nt: TGTGCCAGCAGCGGAGGAGGGGGGGAGCAGTACTTC; CDR3aa: CASSGGGGEQYF; v_gene: TRBV3-1/TRBV3-2; abundance: .; j_gene: TRBJ2-7; d_gene: .
CDR3nt: TGTGCCAGTAGTATAGGGGCAGGAAGTCAGCCCCAGCATTTT; CDR3aa: CASSIGAGSQPQHF; v_gene: TRBV19; abundance: few; j_gene: TRBJ1-5; d_gene: .
CDR3nt: TGTGCCAGCAGCTTTAGCAACACCGGGGAGCTGTTTTTT; CDR3aa: CASSFSNTGELFF; v_gene: TRBV13; abundance: .; j_gene: TRBJ2-2; d_gene: .
CDR3nt: TGTGCCAGCAGCTCGGTTTCGAGCAATCAGCCCCAGCATTTT; CDR3aa: CASSSVSSNQPQHF; v_gene: TRBV7-8; abundance: few; j_gene: TRBJ1-5; d_gene: .
CDR3nt: TGTGCCAGCAGCCCAGCGGGCGGGGACACTGAAGCTTTCTTT; CDR3aa: CASSPAGGDTEAFF; v_gene: TRBV6-5; abundance: once; j_gene: TRBJ1-1; d_gene: .
CDR3nt: TGTGCCAGTAGTAACATCGGGCTCATGAACACTGAAGCTTTCTTT; CDR3aa: CASSNIGLMNTEAFF; v_gene: TRBV19; abundance: .; j_gene: TRBJ1-1; d_gene: .
CDR3nt: TGCGCCAGCAGCCAAGGAGTGTTTTACTCCTATAATTCACCCCTCCACTTT; CDR3aa: CASSQGVFYSYNSPLHF; v_gene: TRBV4-1; abundance: .; j_gene: TRBJ1-6; d_gene: .
CDR3nt: TGTGCCAGAAGCATAACCCTGGGACAGTGTGGCTACACCTTC; CDR3aa: CARSITLGQCGYTF; v_gene: TRBV5-3; abundance: .; j_gene: TRBJ1-2; d_gene: TRBD1
CDR3nt: TGTGCCAGCAATGGGATAGCGGACAATGAGCAGTTCTTC; CDR3aa: CASNGIADNEQFF; v_gene: TRBV2; abundance: .; j_gene: TRBJ2-1; d_gene: .
CDR3nt: TGTGCCAGCAGCACGAGCGGGGGGGCGTCCTACAATGAGCAGTTCTTC; CDR3aa: CASSTSGGASYNEQFF; v_gene: TRBV7-2; abundance: .; j_gene: TRBJ2-1; d_gene: TRBD2
CDR3nt: TGTGCCAGCAGTTTATTTAGGACACCAGGCCGGGAAGATGGCTACACCTTC; CDR3aa: CASSLFRTPGREDGYTF; v_gene: TRBV27; abundance: .; j_gene: TRBJ1-2; d_gene: .
CDR3nt: TGTGCCAGCACCCGTAGGGACGACAATTCACCCCTCCACTTT; CDR3aa: CASTRRDDNSPLHF; v_gene: TRBV2; abundance: once; j_gene: TRBJ1-6; d_gene: .
CDR3nt: TGTGCCAGCAGCCCAAGCACAGGGCACACTGAAGCTTTCTTT; CDR3aa: CASSPSTGHTEAFF; v_gene: TRBV9; abundance: once; j_gene: TRBJ1-1; d_gene: .
CDR3nt: TGTGCCAGCAGTCCCGGAGGGAGCGCGTCTATCGCCGCGTATGGCTACACCTTC; CDR3aa: CASSPGGSASIAAYGYTF; v_gene: TRBV28; abundance: once; j_gene: TRBJ1-2; d_gene: .
CDR3nt: TGTGCCAGCAGCCAACCAGGCGAGTCACCCCTCCACTTT; CDR3aa: CASSQPGESPLHF; v_gene: TRBV3-1/TRBV3-2; abundance: .; j_gene: TRBJ1-6; d_gene: .
CDR3nt: TGTGCCAGCAGCAAGTATAATGAGCAGTTCTTC; CDR3aa: CASSKYNEQFF; v_gene: TRBV28; abundance: once; j_gene: TRBJ2-1; d_gene: .